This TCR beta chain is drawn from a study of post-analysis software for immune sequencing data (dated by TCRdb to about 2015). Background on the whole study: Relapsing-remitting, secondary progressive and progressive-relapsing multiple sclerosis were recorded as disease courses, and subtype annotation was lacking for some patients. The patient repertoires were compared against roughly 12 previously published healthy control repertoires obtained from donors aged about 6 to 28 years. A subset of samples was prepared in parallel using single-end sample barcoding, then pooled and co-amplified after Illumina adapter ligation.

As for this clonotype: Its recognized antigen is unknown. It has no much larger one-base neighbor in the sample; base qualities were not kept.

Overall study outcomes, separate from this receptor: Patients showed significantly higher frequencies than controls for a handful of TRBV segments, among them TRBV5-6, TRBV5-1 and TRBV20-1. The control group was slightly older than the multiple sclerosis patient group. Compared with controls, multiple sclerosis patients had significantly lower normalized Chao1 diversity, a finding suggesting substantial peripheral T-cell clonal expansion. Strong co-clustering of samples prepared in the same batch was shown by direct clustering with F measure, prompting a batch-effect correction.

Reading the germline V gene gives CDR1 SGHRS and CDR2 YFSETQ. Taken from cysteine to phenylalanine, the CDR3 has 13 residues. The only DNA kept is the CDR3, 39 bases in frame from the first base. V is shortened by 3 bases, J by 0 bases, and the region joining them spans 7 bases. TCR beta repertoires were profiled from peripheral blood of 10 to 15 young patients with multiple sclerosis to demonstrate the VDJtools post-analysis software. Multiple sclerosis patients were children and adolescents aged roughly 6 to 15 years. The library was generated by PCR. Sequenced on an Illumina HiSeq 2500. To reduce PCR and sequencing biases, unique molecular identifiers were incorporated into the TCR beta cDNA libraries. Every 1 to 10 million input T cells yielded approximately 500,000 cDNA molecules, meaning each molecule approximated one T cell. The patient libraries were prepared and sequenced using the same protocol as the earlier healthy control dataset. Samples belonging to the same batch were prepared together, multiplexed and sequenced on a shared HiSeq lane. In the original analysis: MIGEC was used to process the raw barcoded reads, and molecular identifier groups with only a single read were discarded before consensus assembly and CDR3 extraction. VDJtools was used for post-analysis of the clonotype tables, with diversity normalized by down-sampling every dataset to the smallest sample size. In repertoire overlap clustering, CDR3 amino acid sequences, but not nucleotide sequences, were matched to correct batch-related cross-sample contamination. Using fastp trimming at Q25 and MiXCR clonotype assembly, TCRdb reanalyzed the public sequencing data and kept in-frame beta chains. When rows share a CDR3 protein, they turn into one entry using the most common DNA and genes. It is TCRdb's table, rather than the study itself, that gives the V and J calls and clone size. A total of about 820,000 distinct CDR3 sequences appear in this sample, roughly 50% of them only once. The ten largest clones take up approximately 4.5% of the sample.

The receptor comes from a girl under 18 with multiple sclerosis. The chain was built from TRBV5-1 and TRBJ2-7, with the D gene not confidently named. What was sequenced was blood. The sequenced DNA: TGCGCCAGCAGCTCGCTGCCCTCCTACGAGCAGTACTTC. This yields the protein CASSSLPSYEQYF.